The 9 T cell receptor beta chains in this list originate from one sample, sequenced in a study of CD8 T cells in Susac syndrome (dated 2019 in TCRdb). The library was prepared using the immunoSEQ multiplex PCR assay. RNA was extracted using the RNeasy kit, and about 0.5 to 1 ug of the RNA was reverse transcribed with random hexamers. TCRdb redid the processing of the public reads, applying fastp at Q25 and MiXCR, and retained in-frame beta chains. Rows with a matching CDR3 protein are joined into one entry that keeps the most common DNA and genes. The sample data list hundreds of thousands of distinct CDR3 sequences, and about 96% of these were observed just once. The biggest ten clones account for approximately 0.1% of the sample. Input material: CD4+ T cells from PBMCs. These receptors all come from a human donor with Susac syndrome.

A single count supports this clonotype. The CDR3 DNA reads as TGTGCCAGCACCCTACCCGGACAAAATCAGCCCCAGCATTTT. Its protein product is CASTLPGQNQPQHF. The V and J genes are TRBV6-2 or TRBV6-3 and TRBJ1-5; tentative D call: TRBD1 (5 bases). The CDR3 length is 14 residues. Germline V lookup: CDR1 MNHEY, CDR2 SVGEGT. Trimming left V 7 bases short and J 4 bases short, with 14 bases between.

This rearrangement joins TRBV11-3 to TRBJ2-1; D may be TRBD2 (5 bases). The CDR3 is 16 residues long. Germline assignment: CDR1 SGHNT and CDR2 YENEEA. Trimming cost V 1 base and J 5 bases, with 15 bases left between them. CDR3 residues: CASSLGSRTGNNEQFF. The CDR3 DNA follows: TGTGCCAGCAGCTTAGGGTCCCGGACGGGGAACAATGAGCAGTTCTTC.

The chain carries TRBV14 and TRBJ2-7; D is perhaps TRBD1 (6 bases). Germline lookup yields CDR1 SGHDN and CDR2 FVKESK. The CDR3 is 20 amino acids. Trimming stripped 2 bases from V and 3 bases from J, with 29 bases between. CDR3 sequence: CASSQTGLPWSVRVDYEQYF. CDR3 nucleotides: TGTGCCAGCAGCCAAACAGGGCTGCCCTGGTCGGTTAGGGTTGACTACGAGCAGTACTTC.

The genes are TRBV20-1 and TRBJ2-7; TRBD2 agrees at 7 bases. Unmatched junction bases numbered 10, after V lost 3 bases and J lost 5 bases. CDR3 length: 14 residues. Per the germline V gene, CDR1 is DFQATT and CDR2 is SNEGSKA (reference sequence). CDR3 sequence: CSASLAGDLDEQYF. CDR3 DNA sequence: TGCAGTGCTAGTTTGGCGGGAGATCTAGACGAGCAGTACTTC.

The V call is TRBV28, the J call TRBJ2-1, with a possible D match to TRBD2 (6 bases). Germline assignment: CDR1 MDHEN and CDR2 SYDVKM. CDR3 length equals 13 residues. V dropped 3 bases and J dropped 9 bases, with 12 bases sitting between them. Written as DNA, the CDR3 is TGTGCCAGCAGTTTTTCGGGAGTCGGTGAGCAGTTCTTC. It specifies CASSFSGVGEQFF. The entire variable domain, with the rest obtained from reference TRBV28 and TRBJ2-1, is as follows: DVKVTQSSRYLVKRTGEKVFLECVQDMDHENMFWYRQDPGLGLRLIYFSYDVKMKEKGDIPEGYSVSREKKERFSLILESASTNQTSMYLCASSFSGVGEQFFGPGTRLTVL.

The sample holds a few counts of this clonotype. This chain links TRBV6-2 or TRBV6-3 with TRBJ2-7; no reliable D call. In germline, CDR1 is MNHEY, CDR2 SVGEGT. CDR3 length equals 12 residues. With 2 bases removed from V and 3 bases from J, the gap between germline ends came to 5 bases. CDR3 residues: CASSYGFYEQYF. The CDR3 bases are TGTGCCAGCAGTTACGGCTTCTACGAGCAGTACTTC.

The chain couples TRBV6-6 to TRBJ1-1; D is unresolved. This CDR3 is 14 amino acids long. Germline CDR1 reads MNHNY; CDR2 reads SVGAGI (reference sequence). V gave up 7 bases and J gave up 3 bases, with 15 bases separating them. For the CDR3, the DNA is TGTGCCAGCACCCCCGCGGACGTGGACACTGAAGCTTTCTTT. This translates into CASTPADVDTEAFF.

This chain uses TRBV20-1 with TRBJ2-3; the match to TRBD2 covers 11 bases. The CDR3 spans 17 residues. Germline trimming cut 3 bases from V and 0 bases from J; bases unmatched to any gene: 8. Germline CDR1 reads DFQATT; CDR2 reads SNEGSKA (reference sequence). The CDR3 DNA follows: TGCAGTGCTAGTCTAGCGGGAGGCCCCCCTAGCACAGATACGCAGTATTTT. This sequence encodes CSASLAGGPPSTDTQYF.

The gene calls are TRBV6-5 and TRBJ2-7, with 15 bases matching TRBD2. The CDR3 loop spans 16 amino acids. J was trimmed by 1 base and V by 6 bases; bases with no gene match: 4. Germline-derived CDR1 and CDR2 are MNHEY and SVGAGI. CDR3 DNA: TGTGCCAGCAGATATGGACTAGCGGGAGGGTCCTACGAGCAGTACTTC. Protein sequence: CASRYGLAGGSYEQYF.